Below are 14 T cell receptor beta chains sequenced from a single sample in a study of blood T cell repertoires in COVID-19. Clones were read by immunoSEQ multiplex PCR, and TCRdb kept only the in-frame ones, dropping some. Of roughly 400,000 clones listed, over 75% are singletons. The sample consisted of PBMCs or T cells enriched from blood (not recorded which). These receptors were obtained from a woman under 30 who had been exposed to COVID-19.

This chain uses TRBV6-5 with TRBJ1-2; 7 bases map to TRBD1. Germline V CDR1 and CDR2: MNHEY, SVGAGI. CDR3 length: 14 amino acids. V was pared by 4 bases and J by 0 bases, with 2 bases of the junction left unmatched. The CDR3 nucleotides read TGTGCCAGCAGTTCCGGGACAGCTAACTATGGCTACACCTTC. Translated: CASSSGTANYGYTF.

V and J are TRBV6-5 and TRBJ1-1; a possible D gene is TRBD1 (5 bases). This CDR3 comprises 14 residues. V was clipped by 2 bases and J by 2 bases, with 9 bases between them. The germline V gene encodes CDR1 MNHEY and CDR2 SVGAGI. The CDR3 nucleotides are TGTGCCAGCAGTTACGGAGGGGAAAACACTGAAGCTTTCTTT. Its translation is CASSYGGENTEAFF.

This chain connects TRBV5-6 to TRBJ1-1, with 9 bases fitting TRBD1. The CDR3 is 15 residues long. Germline V gene data show CDR1 as SGHDT and CDR2 as YYEEEE. V lost 3 bases to trimming and J lost 1 base; unmatched junction nucleotides: 4. DNA for the CDR3: TGTGCCAGCAGCTCGGACAGGGGTAAGAACACTGAAGCTTTCTTT. Encoded protein: CASSSDRGKNTEAFF.

This clone was seen a few times. The chain joins TRBV25-1 to TRBJ2-7; 7 bases are shared with TRBD1. The trim removed 3 bases at V and 1 base at J, leaving 12 bases unmatched. Looked up from germline, CDR1 is MGHDK and CDR2 is SYGVNS. The CDR3 sequence is 17 residues long. As DNA, the CDR3 is TGTGCCAGCAGTGAGGCTAGGGGGCAGGGGACGTCCTACGAGCAGTACTTC. Residues: CASSEARGQGTSYEQYF.

The rearrangement uses TRBV6-5 and TRBJ2-7, with D possibly TRBD1 on 5 matching bases. The germline gives CDR1 MNHEY, CDR2 SVGAGI. The CDR3 extends over 15 amino acids. The V and J ends lost 0 bases and 2 bases respectively, with 11 bases between them. The CDR3 DNA follows: TGTGCCAGCAGTTACTCCGAAGGGGCGACCTACGAGCAGTACTTC. Amino acid sequence: CASSYSEGATYEQYF.

This clone was counted once. This chain links TRBV9 with TRBJ2-3, with 15 bases fitting TRBD2. The germline gives CDR1 SGDLS, CDR2 YYNGEE. The CDR3 consists of 18 residues. After removal of 0 bases from V and 1 base from J, the junction contained 3 bases not matched to a gene. DNA for the CDR3: TGTGCCAGCAGCGTAGGGGGACTAGCGGGGGGCGGCACAGATACGCAGTATTTT. It encodes CASSVGGLAGGGTDTQYF.

This chain links TRBV19 with TRBJ2-1; 11 nucleotides agree with TRBD1. Germline V gives CDR1 LNHDA, CDR2 SQIVND (reference sequence). This CDR3 comprises 16 residues. V lost 6 bases and J lost 7; bases outside the gene matches: 11. In DNA, the CDR3 is TGTGCCAGTAGCCCCAATCGGGACAGGGGGGTGAATGAGCAGTTCTTC. It codes for CASSPNRDRGVNEQFF.

The chain employs TRBV7-6 and TRBJ2-5; D possibly corresponds to TRBD1 (7 bases). Germline CDR1 and CDR2: SGHVS and FNYEAQ. V lost 1 base and J 2 bases, leaving 17 bases between the germline ends. This CDR3 has 17 residues. CDR3 bases: TGTGCCAGCAGCTTAGTACCGCAGGGGGGAATTCAAGAGACCCAGTACTTC. Translating gives CASSLVPQGGIQETQYF.

The chain employs TRBV10-2 and TRBJ2-2; no definite D call. The CDR3 extends over 14 amino acids. The germline V gene has CDR1 WSHSY and CDR2 SAAADI. V lost 2 bases and J 1 base, leaving 5 bases between the germline ends. CDR3 nucleotide sequence: TGCGCCAGCAGTGAGGTCGTGAACACCGGGGAGCTGTTTTTT. Translating it yields CASSEVVNTGELFF.

V is TRBV6-4 and J is TRBJ1-5; 9 bases map to TRBD1. This CDR3 contains 15 residues. Germline-derived CDR1 and CDR2 are MRHNA and SNTAGT. Trimming cost V 6 bases and J 1 base; bases outside gene matches: 4. The CDR3 bases are TGTGCCAGCAGCCCGACAGGGGGGAGCAATCAGCCCCAGCATTTT. It translates to CASSPTGGSNQPQHF.

This clone appeared a few times. V usage is TRBV11-3 and J usage is TRBJ2-2, with D maybe TRBD2 (5 bases). This CDR3 region has 15 residues. The V end was cut by 5 bases, the J end by 4 bases, with 14 bases between. Germline V gene sequence: CDR1 SGHNT, CDR2 YENEEA. The CDR3 DNA reads TGTGCCAGCAGCCTCAGCGGCGTCGGCACCGGGGAGCTGTTTTTT. Translated, it gives CASSLSGVGTGELFF.

The chain uses TRBV7-2 and TRBJ2-1; 7 positions match TRBD1. The germline gives CDR1 SGHTA, CDR2 FQGNSA. V gave up 4 bases and J gave up 3 bases; unmatched junction bases: 6. CDR3 length: 15 amino acids. Here the CDR3 reads CASSSTRQGYNEQFF. The CDR3 coding sequence is TGTGCCAGCAGCTCCACCCGACAGGGCTACAATGAGCAGTTCTTC. Full variable domain (rest looked up from reference TRBV7-2 and TRBJ2-1): GAGVSQSPSNKVTEKGKDVELRCDPISGHTALYWYRQSLGQGLEFLIYFQGNSAPDKSGLPSDRFSAERTGGSVSTLTIQRTQQEDSAVYLCASSSTRQGYNEQFFGPGTRLTVL.

In this sample, this clone turned up once. The junction shows a germline mismatch at one end, possibly a read error. The rearrangement uses TRBV7-7 and TRBJ2-1; perhaps TRBD2 as D (6 bases). CDR3 length equals 16 residues. Germline V gene sequence: CDR1 SSHAT, CDR2 FNYEAQ (reference sequence). The CDR3 loop is CASSPLANQAYNEQFF. CDR3 DNA: TGTGCTAGCAGCCCTCTAGCGAACCAGGCCTACAATGAGCAGTTCTTC.

This sequence joins TRBV19 and TRBJ2-5; D unresolved. CDR3 size: 15 residues. The germline V gene encodes CDR1 LNHDA and CDR2 SQIVND (reference sequence). Trimming shortened V by 3 bases and J by 4 bases, and 15 bases separated the two germline ends. In DNA form, the CDR3 reads TGTGCCAGTAGTATGCGTCCCCGGTTCGGAGAGACCCAGTACTTC. This gives the protein CASSMRPRFGETQYF.